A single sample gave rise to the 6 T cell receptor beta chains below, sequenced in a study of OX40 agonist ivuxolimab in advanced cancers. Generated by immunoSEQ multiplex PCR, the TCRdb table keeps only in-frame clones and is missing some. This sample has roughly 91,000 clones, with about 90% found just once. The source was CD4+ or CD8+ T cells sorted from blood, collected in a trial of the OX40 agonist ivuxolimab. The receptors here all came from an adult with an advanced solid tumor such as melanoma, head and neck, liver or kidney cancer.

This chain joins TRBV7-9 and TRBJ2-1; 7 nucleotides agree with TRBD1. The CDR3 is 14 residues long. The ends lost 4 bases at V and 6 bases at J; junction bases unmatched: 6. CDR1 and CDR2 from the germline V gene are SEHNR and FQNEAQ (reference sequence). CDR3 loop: CASSSLGTANEQFF. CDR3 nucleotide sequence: TGTGCCAGCAGCTCCCTAGGGACAGCCAATGAGCAGTTCTTC.

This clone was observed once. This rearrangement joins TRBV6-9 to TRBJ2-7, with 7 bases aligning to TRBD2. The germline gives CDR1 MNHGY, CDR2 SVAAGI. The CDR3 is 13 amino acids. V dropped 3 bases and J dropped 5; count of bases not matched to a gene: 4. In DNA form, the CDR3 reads TGTGCCAGCAGTTACAAGCGGGGCGACGAGCAGTACTTC. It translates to CASSYKRGDEQYF.

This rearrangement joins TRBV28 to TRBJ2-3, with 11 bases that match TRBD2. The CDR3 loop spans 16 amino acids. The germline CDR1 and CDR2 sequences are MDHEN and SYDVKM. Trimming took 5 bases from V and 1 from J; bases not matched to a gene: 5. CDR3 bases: TGTGCCAGCAGTATAGCGGGGGGGCAACGCACAGATACGCAGTATTTT. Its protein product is CASSIAGGQRTDTQYF.

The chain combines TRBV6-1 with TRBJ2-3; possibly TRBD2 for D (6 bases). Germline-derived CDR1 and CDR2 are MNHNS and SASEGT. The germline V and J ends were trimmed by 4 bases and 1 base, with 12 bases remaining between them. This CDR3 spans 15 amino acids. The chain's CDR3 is CASSGTGTGTDTQYF. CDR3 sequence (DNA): TGTGCCAGCAGTGGCACGGGGACTGGCACAGATACGCAGTATTTT.

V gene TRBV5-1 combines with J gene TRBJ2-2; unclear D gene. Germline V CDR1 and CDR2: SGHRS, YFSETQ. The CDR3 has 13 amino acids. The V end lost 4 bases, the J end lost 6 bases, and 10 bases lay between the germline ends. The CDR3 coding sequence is TGCGCCAGCAGCCCCGGAATGGCCGGGGAGCTGTTTTTT. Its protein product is CASSPGMAGELFF. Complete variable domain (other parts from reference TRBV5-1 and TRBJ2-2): KAGVTQTPRYLIKTRGQQVTLSCSPISGHRSVSWYQQTPGQGLQFLFEYFSETQRNKGNFPGRFSGRQFSNSRSEMNVSTLELGDSALYLCASSPGMAGELFFGEGSRLTVL.

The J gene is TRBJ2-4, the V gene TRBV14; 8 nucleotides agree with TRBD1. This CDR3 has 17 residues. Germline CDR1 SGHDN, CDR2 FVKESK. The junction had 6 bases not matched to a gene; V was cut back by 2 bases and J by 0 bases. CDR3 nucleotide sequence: TGTGCCAGCAGCCAAAGGGGGCAGGGGGCAGCCAAAAACATTCAGTACTTC. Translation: CASSQRGQGAAKNIQYF. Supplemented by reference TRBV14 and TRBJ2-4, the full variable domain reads EAGVTQFPSHSVIEKGQTVTLRCDPISGHDNLYWYRRVMGKEIKFLLHFVKESKQDESGMPNNRFLAERTGGTYSTLKVQPAELEDSGVYFCASSQRGQGAAKNIQYFGAGTRLSVL.